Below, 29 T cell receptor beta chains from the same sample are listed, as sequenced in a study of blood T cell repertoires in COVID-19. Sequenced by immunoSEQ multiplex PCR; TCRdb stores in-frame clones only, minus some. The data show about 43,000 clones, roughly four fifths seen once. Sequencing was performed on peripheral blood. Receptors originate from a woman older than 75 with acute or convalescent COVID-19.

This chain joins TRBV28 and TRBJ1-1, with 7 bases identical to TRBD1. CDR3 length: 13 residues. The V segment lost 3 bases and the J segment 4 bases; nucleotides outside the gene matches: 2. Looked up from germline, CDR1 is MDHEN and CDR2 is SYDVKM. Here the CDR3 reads CASSLYRGTEAFF. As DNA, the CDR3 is TGTGCCAGCAGTTTGTACAGGGGCACTGAAGCTTTCTTT.

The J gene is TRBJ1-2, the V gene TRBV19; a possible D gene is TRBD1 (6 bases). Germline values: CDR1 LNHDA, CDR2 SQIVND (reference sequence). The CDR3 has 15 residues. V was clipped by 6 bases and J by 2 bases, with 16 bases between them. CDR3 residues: CASRIPGRGNYGYTF. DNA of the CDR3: TGTGCCAGTAGGATCCCGGGAAGGGGGAACTATGGCTACACCTTC. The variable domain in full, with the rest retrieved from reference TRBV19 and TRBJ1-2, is DGGITQSPKYLFRKEGQNVTLSCEQNLNHDAMYWYRQDPGQGLRLIYYSQIVNDFQKGDIAEGYSVSREKKESFPLTVTSAQKNPTAFYLCASRIPGRGNYGYTFGSGTRLTVV.

In DNA form, the CDR3 reads TGTGCCAGCAGCCTTCCCGGGACTAGCGACGACAATGAGCAGTTCTTC. Translated: CASSLPGTSDDNEQFF. This chain joins TRBV9 and TRBJ2-1, with 10 bases fitting TRBD2. The CDR3 extends over 16 amino acids. Germline V gives CDR1 SGDLS, CDR2 YYNGEE. Trimming cost V 4 bases and J 5 bases; bases outside gene matches: 9.

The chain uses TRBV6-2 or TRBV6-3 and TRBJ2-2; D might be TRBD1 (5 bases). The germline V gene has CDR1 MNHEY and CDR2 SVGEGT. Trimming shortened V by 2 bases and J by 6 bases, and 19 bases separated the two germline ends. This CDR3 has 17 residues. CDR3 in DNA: TGTGCCAGCAGTTACGTCTTGTCCCGGAAGGGGTCCGGGGAGCTGTTTTTT. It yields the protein CASSYVLSRKGSGELFF.

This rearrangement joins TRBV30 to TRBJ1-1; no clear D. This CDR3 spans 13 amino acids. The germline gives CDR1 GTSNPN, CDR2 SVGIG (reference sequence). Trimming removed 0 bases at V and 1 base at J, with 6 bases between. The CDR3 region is CAWSVWRNTEAFF. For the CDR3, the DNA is TGTGCCTGGAGTGTGTGGAGGAACACTGAAGCTTTCTTT. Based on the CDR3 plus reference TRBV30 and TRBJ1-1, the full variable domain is SQTIHQWPATLVQPVGSPLSLECTVEGTSNPNLYWYRQAAGRGLQLLFYSVGIGQISSEVPQNLSASRPQDRQFILSSKKLLLSDSGFYLCAWSVWRNTEAFFGQGTRLTVV.

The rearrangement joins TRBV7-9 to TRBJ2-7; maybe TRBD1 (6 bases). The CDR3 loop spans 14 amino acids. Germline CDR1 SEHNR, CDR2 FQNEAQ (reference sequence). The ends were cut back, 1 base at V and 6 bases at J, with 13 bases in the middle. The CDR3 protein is CASSLGGGQTEQYF. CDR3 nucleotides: TGTGCCAGCAGCTTAGGAGGAGGACAGACCGAGCAGTACTTC.

CDR3 nucleotide sequence: TGTGCCAGCAGTGAAGGAGGGGGGGCGCGGGGCACCGGGGAGCTGTTTTTT. Its translation is CASSEGGGARGTGELFF. The chain is built from TRBV6-1 and TRBJ2-2, with a weak D call TRBD2 (7 bases). This CDR3 has 17 amino acids. The ends were cut back, 1 base at V and 4 bases at J, with 16 bases in the middle. Germline V gene lookup returns CDR1 MNHNS and CDR2 SASEGT.

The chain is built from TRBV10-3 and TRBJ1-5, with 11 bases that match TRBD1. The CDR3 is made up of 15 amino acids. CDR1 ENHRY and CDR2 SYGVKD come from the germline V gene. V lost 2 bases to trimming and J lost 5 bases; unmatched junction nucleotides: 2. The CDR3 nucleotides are TGTGCCATCAGTGAGCGGACAGGGGGCGATCAGCCCCAGCATTTT. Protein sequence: CAISERTGGDQPQHF.

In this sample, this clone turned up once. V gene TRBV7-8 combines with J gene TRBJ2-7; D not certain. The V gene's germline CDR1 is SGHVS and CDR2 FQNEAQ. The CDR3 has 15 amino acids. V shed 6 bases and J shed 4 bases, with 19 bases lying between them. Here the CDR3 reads CASSIPGSSLYEQYF. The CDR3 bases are TGTGCCAGCAGTATCCCCGGTTCATCCCTTTACGAGCAGTACTTC.

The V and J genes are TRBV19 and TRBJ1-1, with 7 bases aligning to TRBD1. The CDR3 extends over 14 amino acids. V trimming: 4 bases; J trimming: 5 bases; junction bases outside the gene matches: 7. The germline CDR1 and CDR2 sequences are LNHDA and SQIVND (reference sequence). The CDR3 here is CASSRGQRRTEAFF. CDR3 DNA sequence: TGTGCCAGTAGTAGGGGACAGAGGAGGACTGAAGCTTTCTTT.

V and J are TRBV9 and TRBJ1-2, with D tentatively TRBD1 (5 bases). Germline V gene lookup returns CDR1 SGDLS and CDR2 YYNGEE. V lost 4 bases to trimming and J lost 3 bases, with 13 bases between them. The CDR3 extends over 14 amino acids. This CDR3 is CASSTGRTYYGYTF. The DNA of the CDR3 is TGTGCCAGCAGCACAGGACGAACCTACTATGGCTACACCTTC. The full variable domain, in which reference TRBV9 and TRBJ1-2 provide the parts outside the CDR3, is DSGVTQTPKHLITATGQRVTLRCSPRSGDLSVYWYQQSLDQGLQFLIQYYNGEERAKGNILERFSAQQFPDLHSELNLSSLELGDSALYFCASSTGRTYYGYTFGSGTRLTVV.

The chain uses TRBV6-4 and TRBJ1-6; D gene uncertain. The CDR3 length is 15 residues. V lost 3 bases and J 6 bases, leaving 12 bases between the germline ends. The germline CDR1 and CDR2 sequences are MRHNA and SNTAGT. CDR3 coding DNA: TGTGCCAGCAGTGAGGGCCGGGAGGGTAATTCACCCCTCCACTTT. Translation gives CASSEGREGNSPLHF.

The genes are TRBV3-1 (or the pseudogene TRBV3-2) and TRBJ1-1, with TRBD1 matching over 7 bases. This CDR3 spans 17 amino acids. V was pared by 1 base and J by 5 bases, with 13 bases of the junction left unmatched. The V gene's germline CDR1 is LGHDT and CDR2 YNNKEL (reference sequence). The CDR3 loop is CASSQGDSHSRKTEAFF. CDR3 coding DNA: TGTGCCAGCAGCCAAGGGGACAGCCACTCCCGAAAGACTGAAGCTTTCTTT.

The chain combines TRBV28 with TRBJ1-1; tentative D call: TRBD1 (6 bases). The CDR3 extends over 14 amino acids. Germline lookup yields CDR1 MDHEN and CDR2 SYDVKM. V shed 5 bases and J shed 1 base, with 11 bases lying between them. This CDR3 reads CASSPGQRNTEAFF. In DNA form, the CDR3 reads TGTGCCAGCAGTCCGGGACAAAGGAACACTGAAGCTTTCTTT.

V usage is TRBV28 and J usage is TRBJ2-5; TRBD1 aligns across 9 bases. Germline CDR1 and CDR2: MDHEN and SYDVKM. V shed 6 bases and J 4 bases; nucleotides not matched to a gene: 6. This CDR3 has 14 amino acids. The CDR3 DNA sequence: TGTGCCAGCAGCAGCACAGGGGGCTCAGAGACCCAGTACTTC. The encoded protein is CASSSTGGSETQYF.

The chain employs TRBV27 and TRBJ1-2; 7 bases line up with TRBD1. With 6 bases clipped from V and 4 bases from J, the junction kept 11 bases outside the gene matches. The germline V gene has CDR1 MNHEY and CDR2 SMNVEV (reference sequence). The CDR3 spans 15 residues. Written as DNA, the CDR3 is TGTGCCAGCAGACATAGAGGGGGCGCAAGCTATGGCTACACCTTC. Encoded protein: CASRHRGGASYGYTF.

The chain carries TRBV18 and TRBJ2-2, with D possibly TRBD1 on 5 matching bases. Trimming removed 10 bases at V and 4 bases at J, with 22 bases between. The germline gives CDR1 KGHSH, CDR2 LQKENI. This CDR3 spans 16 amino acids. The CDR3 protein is CATHKPGALRTGELFF. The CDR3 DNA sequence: TGTGCCACCCATAAGCCTGGGGCATTACGCACCGGGGAGCTGTTTTTT.

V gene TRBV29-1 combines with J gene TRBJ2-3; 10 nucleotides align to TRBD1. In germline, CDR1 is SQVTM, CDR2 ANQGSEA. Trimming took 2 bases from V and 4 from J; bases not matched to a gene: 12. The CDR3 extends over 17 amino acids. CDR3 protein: CSVEHPPGQGWADTQYF. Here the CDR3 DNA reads TGCAGCGTTGAACATCCCCCGGGACAGGGGTGGGCAGATACGCAGTATTTT.

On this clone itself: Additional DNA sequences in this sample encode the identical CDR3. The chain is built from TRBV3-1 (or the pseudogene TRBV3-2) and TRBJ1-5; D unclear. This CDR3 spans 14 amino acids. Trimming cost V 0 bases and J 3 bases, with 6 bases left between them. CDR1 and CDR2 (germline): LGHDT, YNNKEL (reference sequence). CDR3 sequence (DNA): TGTGCCAGCAGCCAAGAGAGGTCCAATCAGCCCCAGCATTTT. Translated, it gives CASSQERSNQPQHF.

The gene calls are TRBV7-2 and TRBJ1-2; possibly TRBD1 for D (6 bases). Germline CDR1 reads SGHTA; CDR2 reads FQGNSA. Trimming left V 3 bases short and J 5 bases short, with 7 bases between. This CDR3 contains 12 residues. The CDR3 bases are TGTGCCAGCAGCTTCGGACAGTATGGCTACACCTTC. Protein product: CASSFGQYGYTF.

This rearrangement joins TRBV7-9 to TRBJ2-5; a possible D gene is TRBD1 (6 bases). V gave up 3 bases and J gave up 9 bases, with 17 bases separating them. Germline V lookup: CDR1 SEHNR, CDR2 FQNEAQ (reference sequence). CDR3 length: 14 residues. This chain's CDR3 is CASSFQGPGSAQYF. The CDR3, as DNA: TGTGCCAGCAGCTTTCAGGGGCCGGGGTCGGCCCAGTACTTC.

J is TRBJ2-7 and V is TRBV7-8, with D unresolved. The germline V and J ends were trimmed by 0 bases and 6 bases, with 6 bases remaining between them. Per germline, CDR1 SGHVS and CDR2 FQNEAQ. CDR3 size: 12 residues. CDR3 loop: CASSLASGEQYF. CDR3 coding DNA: TGTGCCAGCAGCTTAGCGTCGGGCGAGCAGTACTTC.

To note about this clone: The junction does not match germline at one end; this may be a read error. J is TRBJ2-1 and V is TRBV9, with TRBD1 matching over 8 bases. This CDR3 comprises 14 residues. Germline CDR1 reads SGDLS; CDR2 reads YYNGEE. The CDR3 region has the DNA TGTGCCAGCAGCCCCTCACGGGGGAGACAGGGGTTACTCTTC. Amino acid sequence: CASSPSRGRQGLLF.

CDR3 amino acids: CSVDERNTEAFF. Here the CDR3 DNA reads TGCAGCGTTGATGAGAGGAACACTGAAGCTTTCTTT. The V call is TRBV29-1, the J call TRBJ1-1; unclear D gene. Germline CDR1 reads SQVTM; CDR2 reads ANQGSEA. Trimming shortened V by 3 bases and J by 1 base, and 6 bases separated the two germline ends. The CDR3 loop spans 12 amino acids.

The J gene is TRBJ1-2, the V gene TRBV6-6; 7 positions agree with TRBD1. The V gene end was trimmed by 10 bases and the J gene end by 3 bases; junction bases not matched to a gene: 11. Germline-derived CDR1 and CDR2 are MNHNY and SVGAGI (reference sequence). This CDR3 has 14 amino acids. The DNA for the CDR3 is TGTGCCACCTCAAAACAGGGGATTGACTATGGCTACACCTTC. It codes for CATSKQGIDYGYTF.

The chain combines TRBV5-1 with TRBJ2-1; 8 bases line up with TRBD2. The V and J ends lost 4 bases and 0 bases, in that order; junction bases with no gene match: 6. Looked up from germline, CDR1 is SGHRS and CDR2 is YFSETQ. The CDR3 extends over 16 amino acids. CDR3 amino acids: CASSPLAGTSYNEQFF. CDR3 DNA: TGCGCCAGCAGCCCCTTAGCGGGGACCTCCTACAATGAGCAGTTCTTC.

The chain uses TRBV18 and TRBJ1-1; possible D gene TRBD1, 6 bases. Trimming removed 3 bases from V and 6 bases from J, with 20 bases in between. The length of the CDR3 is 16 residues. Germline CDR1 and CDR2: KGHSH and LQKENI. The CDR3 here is CASSPRTVPHSPEAFF. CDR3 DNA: TGTGCCAGCTCACCTCGGACAGTTCCTCACTCCCCTGAAGCTTTCTTT.

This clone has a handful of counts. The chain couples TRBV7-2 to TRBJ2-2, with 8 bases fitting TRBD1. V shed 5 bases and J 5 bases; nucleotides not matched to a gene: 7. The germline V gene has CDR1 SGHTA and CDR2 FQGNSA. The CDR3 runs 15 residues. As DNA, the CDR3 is TGTGCCAGCAGCCATTCAGGGGGCTCAACCGGGGAGCTGTTTTTT. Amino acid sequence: CASSHSGGSTGELFF. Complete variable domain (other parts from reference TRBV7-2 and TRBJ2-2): GAGVSQSPSNKVTEKGKDVELRCDPISGHTALYWYRQSLGQGLEFLIYFQGNSAPDKSGLPSDRFSAERTGGSVSTLTIQRTQQEDSAVYLCASSHSGGSTGELFFGEGSRLTVL.

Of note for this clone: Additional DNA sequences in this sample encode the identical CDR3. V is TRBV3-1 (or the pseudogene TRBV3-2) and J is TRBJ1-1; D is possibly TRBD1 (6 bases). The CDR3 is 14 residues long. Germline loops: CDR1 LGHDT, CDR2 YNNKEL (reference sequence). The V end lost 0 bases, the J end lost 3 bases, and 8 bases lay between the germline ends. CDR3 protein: CASSQDRGDTEAFF. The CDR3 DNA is TGTGCCAGCAGCCAAGACAGGGGAGACACTGAAGCTTTCTTT.